The clone carrying this T cell receptor beta chain has only a few counts. Its cognate antigen is unknown. The germline V gene has CDR1 SEHNR and CDR2 FQNEAQ (reference sequence). The CDR3 has 15 residues. Deletions cut 1 base from V and 1 base from J, with 9 bases between. The sample belongs to a study of response to subunit inactivated influenza vaccine. Overall study results and limits: The study's authors posited that every seasonal influenza vaccination enlists few new T cells.

A single record per CDR3 protein comes from TCRdb applying MiXCR to the RT-PCR reads. This sample has a few hundred thousand distinct CDR3 sequences, with about 14% found just once. The specimen was PBMCs from blood, collected 11 to 12 days after vaccination. This receptor was taken from a man aged 50-59 years who received an inactivated influenza vaccine. The chain employs TRBV7-9 and TRBJ2-3; D not resolved. CDR3 in amino acids: CASSLGQPGTDTQYF. CDR3 DNA: TGTGCCAGCAGCTTAGGTCAACCAGGCACAGATACGCAGTATTTT.